Listed below are T cell receptor beta chains from one sample, sequenced in a study of regulatory T cells in long-lasting Graves disease. TCRdb passed the multiplex PCR reads through MiXCR, listing each CDR3 protein once. The data hold 450,000 to 600,000 distinct CDR3 sequences, with approximately 15% observed a single time. This same sample was also part of a study on T cells in Graves' hyperthyroidism and ophthalmopathy.

Source: peripheral blood mononuclear cells (PBMCs), taken at new diagnosis, from a patient treated with antithyroid drugs. The receptors were gathered from a man younger than 40 with Graves disease. The CDR3 runs from the conserved cysteine through the conserved F or W. A D gene is named only where the DNA matches it firmly. Part of the rows lack a size; the others show once, few, many or a class for expanded clones.

TRBJ2-3 TRBV20-1 15 TRBD2 few CSARLSGVSTDTQYF TGCAGTGCTAGACTTAGCGGGGTTAGCACAGATACGCAGTATTTT
TRBJ1-2 TRBV9 14 . few CASSVCVFFYGYTF TGTGCCAGCAGCGTGTGTGTATTTTTTTATGGCTACACCTTC
TRBJ1-5 TRBV10-1 11 . many CASPKGVPQHF TGCGCCAGCCCGAAGGGGGTTCCCCAGCATTTT
TRBJ2-5 TRBV2 13 TRBD1 few CASRRDRLETQYF TGTGCCAGCAGGAGGGACAGGCTAGAGACCCAGTACTTC
TRBJ2-5 TRBV9 17 TRBD2 many CASSVYGLAEFQETQYF TGTGCCAGCAGCGTATATGGGCTAGCGGAATTCCAAGAGACCCAGTACTTC
TRBJ1-6 TRBV10-3 12 TRBD1 many CAITGGTSPLHF TGTGCCATCACAGGGGGAACCTCACCCCTCCACTTT
TRBJ2-1 TRBV4-1 17 TRBD1 . CASSQAGQGALGNEQFF TGCGCCAGCAGCCAAGCCGGACAGGGGGCCCTAGGCAATGAGCAGTTCTTC
TRBJ2-5 TRBV20-1 14 TRBD2 few CSAMGGRSQETQYF TGCAGTGCTATGGGCGGGAGAAGCCAAGAGACCCAGTACTTC
TRBJ2-7 TRBV28 14 . many CASSSLDGRHEQYF TGTGCCAGCAGTTCACTGGACGGGCGACACGAGCAGTACTTC
TRBJ2-3 TRBV2 14 TRBD2 many CASSRTSGEDTQYF TGTGCCAGCAGCAGGACTAGCGGAGAGGATACGCAGTATTTT
TRBJ1-5 TRBV30 17 . many CAWSVPAGEYSNQPQHF TGTGCCTGGAGTGTACCGGCGGGAGAATATAGCAATCAGCCCCAGCATTTT
TRBJ2-7 TRBV5-6 14 . few CASSYRNRVYEQYF TGTGCCAGCAGCTACAGAAATCGAGTCTACGAGCAGTACTTC
TRBJ1-1 TRBV13 12 . . CASSSPGTGAFF TGTGCCAGCAGCTCCCCCGGGACGGGGGCTTTCTTT
TRBJ2-7 TRBV27 15 TRBD2 few CASSSAGTSGYEQYF TGTGCCAGCAGTTCAGCCGGGACTAGCGGCTACGAGCAGTACTTC
TRBJ2-1 TRBV15 15 . many CATSRDRGRYNEQFF TGTGCCACCAGCAGAGATCGGGGCCGGTACAATGAGCAGTTCTTC
TRBJ1-4 TRBV18 15 . . CASSDTIGGSEKLFF TGTGCCAGCTCCGATACGATCGGGGGGAGCGAAAAACTGTTTTTT
TRBJ1-2 TRBV20-1 13 . many CSARHGESYGYTF TGCAGTGCTAGACACGGGGAGTCCTATGGCTACACCTTC
TRBJ2-7 TRBV20-1 15 TRBD1 few CSARDGGQGLSEQYF TGCAGTGCTAGAGATGGGGGACAGGGACTATCGGAGCAGTACTTC
TRBJ1-5 TRBV16 17 . . CASSRDVRILGNQPQHF TGTGCCAGCAGCCGAGATGTGAGAATTTTGGGCAATCAGCCCCAGCATTTT
TRBJ1-1 TRBV19 16 . . CASSIDTGRLNTEAFF TGTGCCAGTAGTATAGATACCGGCCGATTGAACACTGAAGCTTTCTTT
TRBJ1-1 TRBV20-1 13 TRBD1 . CSAHGQGGTEAFF TGCAGTGCCCACGGACAGGGGGGCACTGAAGCTTTCTTT
TRBJ1-2 TRBV5-1 15 . few CASSLAGGGNYGYTF TGCGCCAGCAGCTTGGCCGGGGGAGGGAACTATGGCTACACCTTC
TRBJ2-7 TRBV5-1 17 TRBD1 many CASSPAPPGQGLGEQYF TGCGCCAGCAGCCCCGCCCCTCCTGGACAGGGCTTGGGCGAGCAGTACTTC
TRBJ2-1 TRBV7-2 15 TRBD2 many CASSYTSGEYNEQFF TGTGCCAGCAGCTATACTAGCGGGGAGTACAATGAGCAGTTCTTC
TRBJ2-2 TRBV29-1 13 . many CSALGLRTGELFF TGCAGCGCCCTGGGACTTAGAACCGGGGAGCTGTTTTTT
TRBJ1-2 TRBV25-1 12 TRBD1 once CATTTGVGGYTF TGTGCCACCACGACAGGGGTGGGAGGCTACACCTTC
TRBJ2-1 TRBV29-1 21 . many CSIRVLSGLGTMNLQGNEQFF TGCAGCATCCGGGTCCTTAGCGGACTCGGTACAATGAACCTCCAGGGGAATGAGCAGTTCTTC
TRBJ2-1 TRBV15 14 TRBD2 many CATSRDLIAGVEFF TGTGCCACCAGCAGAGATCTGATAGCGGGAGTGGAGTTCTTC
TRBJ1-5 TRBV13 15 TRBD1 . CASSTGQGAGQPQHF TGTGCCAGCAGCACCGGACAGGGGGCAGGTCAGCCCCAGCATTTT
TRBJ2-5 TRBV5-1 14 TRBD1 many CASSRWTGKETQYF TGTGCCAGCAGCCGGTGGACAGGGAAAGAGACCCAGTACTTC
TRBJ1-2 TRBV5-4 15 TRBD1 many CASSSIRDRGRGYTF TGTGCCAGCAGCTCAATAAGGGACAGGGGACGTGGCTACACCTTC
TRBJ1-3 TRBV6-1 14 . . CASRTSGGGNTIYF TGTGCCAGCCGGACCTCTGGGGGAGGAAACACCATATATTTT
TRBJ2-1 TRBV15 15 TRBD1 . CATTGPGQGDNEQFF TGTGCCACCACGGGCCCAGGACAGGGGGACAATGAGCAGTTCTTC
TRBJ2-2 TRBV29-1 14 . many CSVGGLLNTGELFF TGCAGCGTTGGGGGACTTCTAAACACCGGGGAGCTGTTTTTT
TRBJ2-2 TRBV6-5 15 . few CASSYGRFWGGELFF TGTGCCAGCAGTTACGGCAGATTCTGGGGAGGGGAGCTGTTTTTT
TRBJ2-1 TRBV12-3/TRBV12-4 14 . many CASSFSGGANEQFF TGTGCCAGCAGTTTTAGCGGAGGGGCCAATGAGCAGTTCTTC
TRBJ2-3 TRBV19 15 TRBD1 . CASSPTRQGEDTQYF TGTGCCAGTAGCCCAACGAGACAGGGAGAAGATACGCAGTATTTT
TRBJ2-1 TRBV12-3/TRBV12-4 14 . many CASSLVMYYNEQFF TGTGCCAGCAGTTTAGTGATGTACTACAATGAGCAGTTCTTC
TRBJ2-1 TRBV14 13 . few CASSLRRTNEQFF TGTGCCAGCAGCCTGCGCCGAACCAATGAGCAGTTCTTC
TRBJ2-5 TRBV19 14 . many CASSYGGPTETQYF TGTGCCAGTAGTTACGGGGGACCTACAGAGACCCAGTACTTC
TRBJ2-1 TRBV9 15 . few CASSGRGTSYNEQFF TGTGCCAGCAGTGGACGGGGGACCTCCTACAATGAGCAGTTCTTC
TRBJ2-2 TRBV5-1 15 TRBD1 many CASSSRTGVAGELFF TGCGCCAGCAGCTCCCGGACAGGGGTAGCCGGGGAGCTGTTTTTT
TRBJ1-2 TRBV5-6 13 . . CASSLPGRNGYTF TGTGCCAGCAGCTTGCCGGGCAGAAATGGCTACACCTTC
TRBJ2-7 TRBV18 15 TRBD1 . CASSPLTGGLYEQYF TGTGCCAGCTCACCATTGACAGGGGGCTTGTACGAGCAGTACTTC
TRBJ2-2 TRBV3-1 16 TRBD1 many CASSRNMQGAIGELFF TGTGCCAGCAGCCGGAACATGCAGGGGGCTATCGGGGAGCTGTTTTTT